This is a list of T cell receptor beta chains from one sample in a study of OX40 agonist ivuxolimab in advanced cancers. The table came from immunoSEQ multiplex PCR; TCRdb's copy has only in-frame clones and leaves some out. The sample has 70,000 to 95,000 clones, just over 85% seen once. Specimen: CD4+ or CD8+ T cells sorted from blood, collected in a trial of the OX40 agonist ivuxolimab. These receptors all stem from an adult with an advanced solid tumor such as melanoma, head and neck, liver or kidney cancer. CDR3s include the opening cysteine and the closing phenylalanine or tryptophan. D genes are given only for firm matches. Clone size is not always given. Where it is, it says once, few, many or a class for expanded clones.

j_gene | d_gene | v_gene | abundance | len | CDR3nt | CDR3aa
TRBJ2-3 | TRBD2 | TRBV30 | - | 15 | TGTGCCTGGAGTGTCAGGACTAGATCGCAAGGTACGCAGTATTTT | CAWSVRTRSQGTQYF
TRBJ2-3 | TRBD2 | TRBV23-1 | - | 17 | TGCGCCAGCAGTCAATCGCGGCGGGGGGCCGTCACAGATACGCAGTATTTT | CASSQSRRGAVTDTQYF
TRBJ1-2 | - | TRBV6-5 | - | 14 | TGTGCCAGCAGTCTCGAGGGACCTAAGGTGGGCTACACCTTC | CASSLEGPKVGYTF
TRBJ1-1 | TRBD1 | TRBV5-1 | - | 14 | TGCGCCAGCAGCTCAGGGGGCCCGAACACTGAAGCTTTCTTT | CASSSGGPNTEAFF
TRBJ1-1 | - | TRBV15 | - | 17 | TGTGCCACCAGCAGAGACGTGGTACAGAAGGAGAACACTGAAGCTTTCTTT | CATSRDVVQKENTEAFF
TRBJ1-2 | - | TRBV12-5 | - | 13 | TGTGCTAGTGGTTTGGTACTTGGGCACGGCTACACCTTC | CASGLVLGHGYTF
TRBJ2-2 | TRBD2 | TRBV5-4 | once | 14 | TGTGCCAGCAAGAGCGGGGGGATTACCGGGGAGCTGTTTTTT | CASKSGGITGELFF
TRBJ1-1 | TRBD1 | TRBV6-1 | - | 14 | TGTGCCAGCGGGGAGACAGGGATGAACACTGAAGCTTTCTTT | CASGETGMNTEAFF
TRBJ1-5 | - | TRBV6-1 | - | 17 | TGTGCCAGCAGTGAACAGACGGCGTCGTGGAGCAATCAGCCCCAGCATTTT | CASSEQTASWSNQPQHF
TRBJ1-2 | TRBD1 | TRBV2 | few | 14 | TGTGCCAGCAGTACAGGGGTTACGGACTATGGCTACACCTTC | CASSTGVTDYGYTF
TRBJ2-5 | TRBD2 | TRBV19 | - | 15 | TGTGCCAGTACGATGGGGCGGGGGGCCCAAGAGACCCAGTACTTC | CASTMGRGAQETQYF
TRBJ1-1 | TRBD1 | TRBV6-5 | - | 15 | TGTGCCAGCAGTTACTCCGGACAGGGTTCCACTGAAGCTTTCTTT | CASSYSGQGSTEAFF
TRBJ2-1 | - | TRBV19 | - | 16 | TGTGCCAGTAGTATAGGGGGGCTTTCCTCCTACAATGAGCAGTTCTTC | CASSIGGLSSYNEQFF
TRBJ2-2 | - | TRBV11-3 | - | 15 | TGTGCCAGCAGCTTACAGACTACCAACACCGGGGAGCTGTTTTTT | CASSLQTTNTGELFF
TRBJ2-1 | TRBD2 | TRBV15 | - | 14 | TGTGCCACCAGCAGAGGTAATAGCGGGGATGAGCAGTTCTTC | CATSRGNSGDEQFF
TRBJ1-1 | TRBD1 | TRBV5-1 | - | 12 | TGCGCCAGCAGCCCCCAGGGGGCTGAAGCTTTCTTT | CASSPQGAEAFF
TRBJ1-4 | - | TRBV5-1 | - | 13 | TGCGCCAGCAGCCCCGCAACTAATGAAAAACTGTTTTTT | CASSPATNEKLFF
TRBJ2-1 | - | TRBV18 | - | 12 | TGTGCCAGCTCACCACTAGGACAGGAGCAGTTCTTC | CASSPLGQEQFF
TRBJ2-1 | - | TRBV6-5 | - | 13 | TGTGCCAGCCGAAGAACTACCGTCAATGAGCAGTTCTTC | CASRRTTVNEQFF
TRBJ2-3 | - | TRBV30 | - | 13 | TGTGCCTGGATTGGCCGGAACACAGATACGCAGTATTTT | CAWIGRNTDTQYF
TRBJ2-1 | TRBD2 | TRBV4-2 | - | 15 | TGTGCCAGCAGCCCGACTAGCGGGGGGGCCAATGAGCAGTTCTTC | CASSPTSGGANEQFF
TRBJ2-5 | TRBD2 | TRBV30 | - | 15 | TGTGCCTGGAGTGGGACTAGCGGAGACCAAGAGACCCAGTACTTC | CAWSGTSGDQETQYF
TRBJ2-5 | TRBD2 | TRBV5-8 | - | 15 | TGTGCCAGCAGCACGTACGGGGGGGCGGAAGAGACCCAGTACTTC | CASSTYGGAEETQYF
TRBJ1-4 | - | TRBV18 | - | 16 | TGTGCCAGCAGTCCTCGGGGTCCCTCAACTAATGAAAAACTGTTTTTT | CASSPRGPSTNEKLFF
TRBJ1-1 | TRBD1 | TRBV19 | - | 14 | TGTGCCAGTACAACAGGGGGCTTAAACACTGAAGCTTTCTTT | CASTTGGLNTEAFF
TRBJ1-5 | - | TRBV5-1 | - | 18 | TGCGCCAGCAGCTTACTTCCTGACCAGGGTAACTACGATCAGCCCCAGCATTTT | CASSLLPDQGNYDQPQHF
TRBJ1-2 | - | TRBV20-1 | - | 10 | TGCAGTGTATCGTGGGGGTTGCACACCTTC | CSVSWGLHTF
TRBJ2-1 | - | TRBV9 | once | 13 | TGTGCCAGCTCTAAATCCCACTACAATGAGCAGTTCTTC | CASSKSHYNEQFF
TRBJ2-4 | TRBD1 | TRBV5-1 | few | 17 | TGCGCCAGCAGCTTGGGACAGGGCGGTTTAGCCAAAAACATTCAGTACTTC | CASSLGQGGLAKNIQYF
TRBJ1-2 | - | TRBV7-9 | few | 14 | TGTGCCAGCAGCTCCGGAGGGGATGGATATGGCTACACCTTC | CASSSGGDGYGYTF
TRBJ1-5 | - | TRBV7-8 | - | 14 | TGTGCCAGCAGCACCGACTTGAGCTCCCAGCCCCAGCATTTT | CASSTDLSSQPQHF
TRBJ2-2 | TRBD1 | TRBV7-3 | - | 16 | TGTGCCAGCAGCTTGGCGACAGGGCGTGGCACCGGGGAGCTGTTTTTT | CASSLATGRGTGELFF
TRBJ2-1 | TRBD2 | TRBV7-9 | - | 15 | TGTGCCAGCAGCTTAAATCTAGCGGGGTACAATGAGCAGTTCTTC | CASSLNLAGYNEQFF
TRBJ1-3 | - | TRBV6-1 | - | 16 | TGTGCCAGCAGTGAATCTGGACAGACCTCTGGAAACACCATATATTTT | CASSESGQTSGNTIYF
TRBJ2-7 | - | TRBV27 | once | 14 | TGTGCCAGCAGTTTATCCGGTAGCCCATACGAGCAGTACTTC | CASSLSGSPYEQYF
TRBJ2-7 | TRBD2 | TRBV18 | - | 13 | TGTGCCAGCTCAGGGACTAGTCAGTACGAGCAGTACTTC | CASSGTSQYEQYF
TRBJ2-7 | - | TRBV7-9 | - | 14 | TGTGCCAGCAGCCCGGCAGGGTTCTCCTACGAGCAGTACTTC | CASSPAGFSYEQYF
TRBJ2-5 | - | TRBV10-1 | - | 14 | TGCGCCAGCAGTGAGCAAACAGGGTACGAGACCCAGTACTTC | CASSEQTGYETQYF
TRBJ1-2 | - | TRBV18 | - | 15 | TGTGCCAGCTCGGCGGAAAGGGTTTCAGGAGATGGCTACACCTTC | CASSAERVSGDGYTF
TRBJ1-5 | TRBD1 | TRBV28 | - | 17 | TGTGCCAGCACTCCCCCCGGGACAGGGGCCGGCAATCAGCCCCAGCATTTT | CASTPPGTGAGNQPQHF
TRBJ2-3 | TRBD2 | TRBV5-4 | - | 16 | TGTGCCAGCAGCTCCGGACTAGCGGGAGGAACAGATACGCAGTATTTT | CASSSGLAGGTDTQYF
TRBJ1-5 | - | TRBV28 | - | 13 | TGTGCCAGCAACTGGGGCAGTAATCAGCCCCAGCATTTT | CASNWGSNQPQHF
TRBJ2-5 | - | TRBV5-1 | - | 14 | TGCGCCAGCAGCTTGTTCCAGGGCCAAGAGACCCAGTACTTC | CASSLFQGQETQYF
TRBJ1-1 | - | TRBV5-1 | - | 16 | TGCGCCAGCAGCTTTTACAGCCCTCTAATGAACACTGAAGCTTTCTTT | CASSFYSPLMNTEAFF
TRBJ2-1 | TRBD2 | TRBV6-5 | - | 14 | TGTGCCAGCAGGGGGACTAGCGACTACAATGAGCAGTTCTTC | CASRGTSDYNEQFF
TRBJ2-1 | - | TRBV19 | - | 14 | TGTGCCAGTAGTATTCTAAGCGCACACAATGAGCAGTTCTTC | CASSILSAHNEQFF
TRBJ2-3 | - | TRBV29-1 | few | 13 | TGCAGCGTTGAAGCCAGAAACACAGATACGCAGTATTTT | CSVEARNTDTQYF
TRBJ2-2 | TRBD1 | TRBV10-2 | - | 12 | TGCGCCAGTGGGACAGGCACCGGGGAGCTGTTTTTT | CASGTGTGELFF
TRBJ1-1 | - | TRBV19 | once | 17 | TGTGCCAGTACCCCCAGCGCCGGGCTTCTCATGAACACTGAAGCTTTCTTT | CASTPSAGLLMNTEAFF
TRBJ2-5 | - | TRBV5-1 | - | 14 | TGCGCCAGCAGCGCCACCGGGGCCGAAGAGACCCAGTACTTC | CASSATGAEETQYF
TRBJ2-3 | - | TRBV19 | - | 11 | TGTGCCAGTAGAGCGGAGCATACGCAGTATTTT | CASRAEHTQYF
TRBJ1-1 | - | TRBV7-9 | - | 12 | TGTGCCACCGGGGGCAGGAACACTGAAGCTTTCTTT | CATGGRNTEAFF